The T cell receptor beta chain under discussion was sequenced for a study of shared clonotypes between healthy human individuals. The data were produced by immunoSEQ multiplex PCR, yet TCRdb's version contains in-frame clones alone and is incomplete. The sample records about 2.1 million clones, around 93% being singletons. Germline V gene data show CDR1 as SGDLS and CDR2 as YYNGEE. The ends were cut back, 3 bases at V and 10 bases at J, with 14 bases in the middle. The CDR3 spans 13 residues. A word on this clone: Its antigen is unknown.

Only CD45RO-negative cells positively selected for CCR7 counted as naive CD8 cells, so terminally differentiated effector memory CD45RA+ cells were excluded. General observations from the study: The represented genetic and exposure-history diversity was limited by the small number of donors.

The TCR was taken from a man younger than 30 in good health. Some clones in this sample may be carry-over from other donors' samples. The chain combines TRBV9 with TRBJ2-1, with D perhaps assigned TRBD1 or TRBD2 (5 bases each). Sequencing was done on a sample of naive CD8+ T cells from PBMCs. CDR3 in amino acids: CASSARRGAEQFF. As DNA, the CDR3 is TGTGCCAGCAGCGCTCGACGAGGGGCCGAGCAGTTCTTC.